This T cell receptor beta chain derives from a study of shared T cell receptors in the human thymus. The repertoire was sequenced with immunoSEQ multiplex PCR; TCRdb's copy has only in-frame clones and lacks some. The sample contains under 450,000 clones, approximately 95% of which appear only once. This clonotype was obtained from a human donor. What was sequenced was thymocytes.

CDR3: CASSLGQTQYF. Written as DNA, the CDR3 is TGCGCCAGCAGCTTGGGACAGACCCAGTACTTC. The chain links TRBV5-1 to TRBJ2-5, with D unclear. This CDR3 has 11 residues. Trimming removed 0 bases at V and 6 bases at J, with 3 bases between. Germline lookup yields CDR1 SGHRS and CDR2 YFSETQ.